Below, 22 T cell receptor beta chains from the same sample are listed, as sequenced in a study of blood T cell repertoires in COVID-19 (TCRdb year 2020). Libraries came from the immunoSEQ multiplex PCR assay. Drawn from immuneACCESS, this table holds only the in-frame rearrangements with V and J called that TCRdb kept. Clones are partly lost; checked studies trace under half to an unresolved V gene and leave the rest unexplained. The sample table lists approximately 100,000 clones, less than 85% of them with a count of one. Clones ranked in the top ten supply about 38% of the sample. The sequenced material came from peripheral blood. The receptors stem from a man at least 80 years old with acute or convalescent COVID-19.

This chain connects TRBV6-1 to TRBJ1-6; D possibly corresponds to TRBD1 (5 bases). The CDR3 spans 16 residues. Germline-derived CDR1 and CDR2 are MNHNS and SASEGT. Trimming pared 4 bases from V and 5 bases from J, leaving 15 bases between. The CDR3 sequence is CASSVGGTWHNSPLHF. CDR3 sequence (DNA): TGTGCCAGCAGTGTCGGAGGGACGTGGCATAATTCACCCCTCCACTTT.

The rearrangement links TRBV6-2 or TRBV6-3 to TRBJ1-5; tentatively, D is TRBD1 (5 bases). Trimming left V 0 bases short and J 4 bases short, with 16 bases between. The germline V gene has CDR1 MNHEY and CDR2 SVGEGT. This CDR3 is 17 amino acids long. This CDR3 is CASSYSNLGGRNQPQHF. CDR3 in DNA: TGTGCCAGCAGTTACTCGAATTTGGGGGGGAGGAATCAGCCCCAGCATTTT.

The chain links TRBV6-5 to TRBJ1-2; 11 bases agree with TRBD1. Germline values: CDR1 MNHEY, CDR2 SVGAGI. The length of the CDR3 is 14 residues. V shed 7 bases, J shed 8 bases, and the junction held 9 bases outside the gene matches. CDR3 protein: CASTPDRGLGGYTF. The CDR3 nucleotides read TGTGCCAGCACCCCGGACAGGGGGCTCGGCGGCTACACCTTC.

Points on this clone: One end of the junction fails to match germline, which may point to a read error. This chain joins TRBV6-1 and TRBJ1-5; no firm D call. CDR1 and CDR2 from the germline V gene are MNHNS and SASEGT. The CDR3 runs to 10 residues. CDR3 protein: CASSEARLFF. In nucleotides, the CDR3 is TGTGCCAGCAGTGAAGCGCGGCTTTTTTTT.

The chain uses TRBV4-1 and TRBJ1-1; TRBD1 matches at 7 bases. Germline V gene lookup returns CDR1 MGHRA and CDR2 YSYEKL. The CDR3 is 16 residues long. The V gene end was trimmed by 0 bases and the J gene end by 1 base; junction bases not matched to a gene: 5. CDR3 amino acids: CASSQDGTVWNTEAFF. The DNA for the CDR3 is TGCGCCAGCAGCCAAGATGGGACAGTTTGGAACACTGAAGCTTTCTTT.

This chain links TRBV1 with TRBJ2-3; TRBD2 is taken as the D call from the table, unchecked against the DNA. TRBV1 is a pseudogene segment. The CDR3 is 19 residues long. The CDR3 sequence is CTSSQDRKTSEESTDTQYF. The CDR3 coding sequence is TGCACCAGCAGCCAAGATCGGAAAACTAGCGAGGAATCTACAGATACGCAGTATTTT.

The CDR3 region has the DNA TGTGCCAGCAGCTTAGAGCTGCGGGATACGCAGTATTTT. Protein product: CASSLELRDTQYF. This chain links TRBV11-3 with TRBJ2-3; D is uncertain. V gave up 0 bases and J gave up 6 bases, with 7 bases separating them. Germline V gives CDR1 SGHNT, CDR2 YENEEA. The length of the CDR3 is 13 residues.

This clone occurred a few times. The chain carries TRBV3-1 (or the pseudogene TRBV3-2) and TRBJ2-7, with 11 nucleotides matching TRBD1. V dropped 4 bases and J dropped 5; count of bases not matched to a gene: 4. Germline V gene sequence: CDR1 LGHDT, CDR2 YNNKEL (reference sequence). The CDR3 has 14 amino acids. The CDR3 DNA follows: TGTGCCAGCAGCCGGGGACAGGGGGTACACGAGCAGTACTTC. Its translation is CASSRGQGVHEQYF.

The chain combines TRBV7-8 with TRBJ2-3; TRBD2 aligns across 9 bases. The V gene's germline CDR1 is SGHVS and CDR2 FQNEAQ. The CDR3 consists of 18 residues. J lost 0 bases, V lost 1 base, and 8 bases had no gene match. The CDR3 coding sequence is TGTGCCAGCAGCTTAGTAAGTCGTCTAGCGGGGAGCACAGATACGCAGTATTTT. This gives the protein CASSLVSRLAGSTDTQYF.

In this sample, this clone turned up a few times. This chain connects TRBV11-3 to TRBJ2-1; possibly TRBD2 for D (5 bases). Looked up from germline, CDR1 is SGHNT and CDR2 is YENEEA. V was pared by 1 base and J by 5 bases, with 12 bases between. CDR3 length equals 15 residues. The CDR3 coding sequence is TGTGCCAGCAGCTTAGGGGCTAGCAGCAACAATGAGCAGTTCTTC. Amino acids: CASSLGASSNNEQFF.

This clone was seen a few times. The V call is TRBV19, the J call TRBJ1-1; maybe TRBD1 (5 bases). CDR1 is LNHDA, CDR2 SQIVND, per germline (reference sequence). Between the trimmed V and J ends, which lost 5 bases and 4 bases, there was a span of 11 bases. The CDR3 loop spans 13 amino acids. CDR3 nucleotide sequence: TGTGCCAGTAGTCCAGGGAGGGCCACTGAAGCTTTCTTT. This encodes CASSPGRATEAFF.

Written as DNA, the CDR3 is TGTGCCTGGAGACCGGGACAGGGAAACACCATATATTTT. Residues: CAWRPGQGNTIYF. The rearrangement joins TRBV30 to TRBJ1-3, with 7 bases aligning to TRBD1. J was trimmed by 4 bases and V by 3 bases; bases with no gene match: 3. Germline V gives CDR1 GTSNPN, CDR2 SVGIG (reference sequence). The CDR3 is 13 amino acids. Using reference TRBV30 and TRBJ1-3 for the parts outside the CDR3, the full variable domain is SQTIHQWPATLVQPVGSPLSLECTVEGTSNPNLYWYRQAAGRGLQLLFYSVGIGQISSEVPQNLSASRPQDRQFILSSKKLLLSDSGFYLCAWRPGQGNTIYFGEGSWLTVV.

V is TRBV30 and J is TRBJ2-1, with 7 bases identical to TRBD2. The CDR3 contains 15 residues. J was trimmed by 9 bases and V by 2 bases; bases with no gene match: 13. Germline V gives CDR1 GTSNPN, CDR2 SVGIG (reference sequence). The CDR3 nucleotides are TGTGCCTGGAGTCCCAGAGCGGGATGGTCTTTTGAGCAGTTCTTC. It yields the protein CAWSPRAGWSFEQFF.

The chain employs TRBV19 and TRBJ2-6; unclear D gene. The V gene's germline CDR1 is LNHDA and CDR2 SQIVND (reference sequence). The CDR3 has 15 amino acids. V gave up 7 bases and J gave up 2 bases, with 12 bases separating them. DNA for the CDR3: TGTGCCAGTACCATCGGGTCCCCTGGGGCCAACGTCCTGACTTTC. It codes for CASTIGSPGANVLTF.

This clone was seen just once. J is TRBJ2-3 and V is TRBV7-9; D is ambiguous. The CDR3 has 12 residues. V dropped 3 bases and J dropped 4 bases, with 5 bases sitting between them. Germline V gene data show CDR1 as SEHNR and CDR2 as FQNEAQ (reference sequence). CDR3 region: CASSFTADTQYF. The CDR3 region has the DNA TGTGCCAGCAGCTTCACAGCAGATACGCAGTATTTT.

V usage is TRBV5-1 and J usage is TRBJ2-1, with 13 nucleotides matching TRBD2. V gave up 0 bases and J gave up 10 bases; unmatched junction bases: 16. The germline CDR1 and CDR2 sequences are SGHRS and YFSETQ. This CDR3 spans 19 amino acids. The CDR3 is CASSLELAGGQGLDKEQFF. CDR3 bases: TGCGCCAGCAGCTTGGAACTAGCGGGAGGGCAGGGTCTCGATAAGGAGCAGTTCTTC.

The chain joins TRBV6-6 to TRBJ2-1; a possible D gene is TRBD1 (6 bases). Looked up from germline, CDR1 is MNHNY and CDR2 is SVGAGI (reference sequence). The CDR3 totals 13 residues. The ends were cut back, 6 bases at V and 5 bases at J, with 11 bases in the middle. The CDR3, as DNA: TGTGCCAGCAGCCTCCGGACAGACAATGAGCAGTTCTTC. Encoded protein: CASSLRTDNEQFF.

The gene calls are TRBV5-1 and TRBJ2-1; 10 bases match TRBD2. Germline CDR1 reads SGHRS; CDR2 reads YFSETQ. The junction had 8 bases not matched to a gene; V was cut back by 3 bases and J by 5 bases. This CDR3 spans 16 amino acids. CDR3 loop: CASSSYGLAANNEQFF. The DNA for the CDR3 is TGCGCCAGCAGCTCCTATGGACTAGCGGCAAACAATGAGCAGTTCTTC. Supplemented by reference TRBV5-1 and TRBJ2-1, the full variable domain reads KAGVTQTPRYLIKTRGQQVTLSCSPISGHRSVSWYQQTPGQGLQFLFEYFSETQRNKGNFPGRFSGRQFSNSRSEMNVSTLELGDSALYLCASSSYGLAANNEQFFGPGTRLTVL.

The J gene is TRBJ1-1, the V gene TRBV7-9; tentative D call: TRBD1 (5 bases). Germline V CDR1 and CDR2: SEHNR, FQNEAQ (reference sequence). CDR3 length: 14 residues. V lost 5 bases and J lost 6, with 16 bases in between. The DNA of the CDR3 is TGTGCCAGCAGCCTCGGGACTTCGAAGGCTGAAGCTTTCTTT. Its translation is CASSLGTSKAEAFF.

The rearrangement uses TRBV4-1 and TRBJ1-2; possible D gene TRBD1, 6 bases. Germline-derived CDR1 and CDR2 are MGHRA and YSYEKL. There are 15 residues in the CDR3. V gave up 3 bases and J gave up 7 bases, with 18 bases separating them. The CDR3 DNA is TGCGCCAGCAGCCAGGACGACACAGGGCGTTTTGGCTACACCTTC. Protein: CASSQDDTGRFGYTF.

V and J are TRBV28 and TRBJ2-3, with 9 bases lining up with TRBD2. The trim removed 1 base at V and 1 base at J, leaving 6 bases unmatched. Germline V gives CDR1 MDHEN, CDR2 SYDVKM. The length of the CDR3 is 17 residues. This CDR3 reads CASSLYLAGDGTDTQYF. The DNA of the CDR3 is TGTGCCAGCAGTTTATATTTAGCGGGAGACGGCACAGATACGCAGTATTTT.

CDR3 nucleotides: TGTGCCAGCAGTTTATCAGGGGGAAGGACTGAAGCTTTCTTT. This gives the protein CASSLSGGRTEAFF. The V call is TRBV28, the J call TRBJ1-1, with 7 bases aligning to TRBD1. The V gene end was trimmed by 1 base and the J gene end by 5 bases; junction bases not matched to a gene: 4. Germline V gene sequence: CDR1 MDHEN, CDR2 SYDVKM. This CDR3 comprises 14 residues.